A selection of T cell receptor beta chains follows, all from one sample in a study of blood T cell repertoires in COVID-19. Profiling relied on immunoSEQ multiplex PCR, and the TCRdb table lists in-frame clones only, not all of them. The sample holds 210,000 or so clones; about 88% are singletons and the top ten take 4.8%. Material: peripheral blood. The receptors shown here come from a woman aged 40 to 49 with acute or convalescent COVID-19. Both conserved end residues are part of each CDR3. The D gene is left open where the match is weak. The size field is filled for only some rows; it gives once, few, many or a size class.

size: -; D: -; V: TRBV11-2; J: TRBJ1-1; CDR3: CASSPRGGTEAFF; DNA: TGTGCCAGCAGCCCGAGGGGGGGGACTGAAGCTTTCTTT
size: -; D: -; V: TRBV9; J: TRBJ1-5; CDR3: CASSVDGLPGQPQHF; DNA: TGTGCCAGCAGCGTAGACGGTCTCCCTGGTCAGCCCCAGCATTTT
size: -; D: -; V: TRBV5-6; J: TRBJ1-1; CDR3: CASSLGGAVNTEAFF; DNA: TGTGCCAGCAGCTTGGGGGGAGCGGTGAACACTGAAGCTTTCTTT
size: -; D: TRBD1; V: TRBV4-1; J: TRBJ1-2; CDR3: CASSQVTGANYGYTF; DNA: TGCGCCAGCAGCCAAGTTACAGGGGCCAACTATGGCTACACCTTC
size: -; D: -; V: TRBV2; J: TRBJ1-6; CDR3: CASGALRDSPLHF; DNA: TGTGCCAGCGGGGCCTTAAGGGATTCACCCCTCCACTTT
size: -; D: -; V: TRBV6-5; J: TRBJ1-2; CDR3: CASSSRGNINYGYTF; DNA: TGTGCCAGCAGTTCCCGGGGGAATATCAACTATGGCTACACCTTC
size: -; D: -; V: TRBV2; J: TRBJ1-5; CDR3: CASSGFRGDQPQHF; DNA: TGTGCCAGCAGTGGTTTCAGGGGAGATCAGCCCCAGCATTTT
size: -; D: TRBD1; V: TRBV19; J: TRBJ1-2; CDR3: CASSVQGAGYGYTF; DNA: TGTGCCAGTAGTGTACAGGGGGCCGGCTATGGCTACACCTTC
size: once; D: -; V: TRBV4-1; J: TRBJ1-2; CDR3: CASSQEARGPYGYTF; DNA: TGCGCCAGCAGCCAAGAAGCGCGGGGGCCCTATGGCTACACCTTC
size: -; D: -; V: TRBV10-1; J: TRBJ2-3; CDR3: CASSGPGLSTDTQYF; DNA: TGCGCCAGCAGTGGGCCGGGACTCAGCACAGATACGCAGTATTTT
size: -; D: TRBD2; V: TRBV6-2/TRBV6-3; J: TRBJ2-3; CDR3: CASSYSASGGLSTDTQYF; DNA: TGTGCCAGCAGTTACTCGGCTAGCGGGGGGCTTAGCACAGATACGCAGTATTTT
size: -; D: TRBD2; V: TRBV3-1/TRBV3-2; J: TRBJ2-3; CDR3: CASSQDPLGLGSTDTQYF; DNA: TGTGCCAGCAGCCAAGACCCGCTCGGACTAGGGAGCACAGATACGCAGTATTTT
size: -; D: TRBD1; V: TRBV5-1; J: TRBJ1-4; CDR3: CASYPGTGGEKLFF; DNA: TGCGCCAGTTACCCCGGGACAGGGGGAGAAAAACTGTTTTTT
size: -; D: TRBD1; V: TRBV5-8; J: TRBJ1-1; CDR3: CASRYPDRGFTEAFF; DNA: TGTGCCAGCAGGTATCCGGACAGGGGATTCACTGAAGCTTTCTTT
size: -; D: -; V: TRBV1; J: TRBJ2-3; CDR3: CTSSPRGTTDTQYF; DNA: TGCACCAGCAGCCCACGGGGGACCACAGATACGCAGTATTTT
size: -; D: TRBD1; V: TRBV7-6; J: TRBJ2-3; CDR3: CASSLGTGTADTQYF; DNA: TGTGCCAGCAGCTTGGGGACAGGGACGGCAGATACGCAGTATTTT
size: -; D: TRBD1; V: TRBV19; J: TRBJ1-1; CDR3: CASALLTGADTEAFF; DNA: TGTGCCAGCGCCCTACTGACAGGGGCCGACACTGAAGCTTTCTTT
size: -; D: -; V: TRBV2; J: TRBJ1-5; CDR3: CASRDTGLGQPQHF; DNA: TGTGCCAGCAGAGATACAGGCCTCGGCCAGCCCCAGCATTTT
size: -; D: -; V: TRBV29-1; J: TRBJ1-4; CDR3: CSVGRLGNEKLFF; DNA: TGCAGCGTTGGGAGGCTGGGAAATGAAAAACTGTTTTTT
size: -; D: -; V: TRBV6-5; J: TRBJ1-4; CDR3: CATSRAGVDLEKLFF; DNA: TGTGCTACTTCCCGGGCAGGGGTCGACCTTGAAAAACTGTTTTTT
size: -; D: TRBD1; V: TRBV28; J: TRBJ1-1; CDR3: CASSLDRVKEAFF; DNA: TGTGCCAGCAGTCTGGACAGGGTAAAAGAAGCTTTCTTT
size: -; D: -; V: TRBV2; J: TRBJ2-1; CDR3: CASSAFNEQFF; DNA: TGTGCCAGCAGTGCCTTCAATGAGCAGTTCTTC